These 26 T cell receptor beta chains originate from one sample sequenced in a study of blood T cells in healthy people across ages. A second 7 to 11 cycle PCR used barcoded and J-beta primers. MiXCR, applied by TCRdb to the 5' RACE reads, yields one record per CDR3 protein. The data hold 710,000 or so distinct CDR3 sequences, with over 20% observed a single time. Sequencing was carried out using blood. The origin of the receptors is a man between 65 and 85 years old in good health.

CDR3 nucleotides: TGCAGTGCCACGGACAGATGGGACCAAGAGACCCAGTACTTC. Translating it yields CSATDRWDQETQYF. The chain recombines TRBV20-1 with TRBJ2-5; tentative D call: TRBD1 (6 bases). V was pared by 6 bases and J by 0 bases, with 14 bases between. CDR3 length: 14 residues. Germline assignment: CDR1 DFQATT and CDR2 SNEGSKA (reference sequence).

This clonotype has a count of ten or more. V usage is TRBV29-1 and J usage is TRBJ2-1; 7 nucleotides match TRBD1. The CDR3 totals 13 residues. Germline loops: CDR1 SQVTM, CDR2 ANQGSEA. V dropped 3 bases and J dropped 9; count of bases not matched to a gene: 8. This CDR3 is CSVEGQTLGEQFF. The CDR3 nucleotides are TGCAGCGTTGAGGGACAGACTTTGGGTGAGCAGTTCTTC.

V is TRBV2 and J is TRBJ1-1; possible D gene TRBD1, 6 bases. The germline V gene has CDR1 SNHLY and CDR2 FYNNEI. V lost 8 bases, J lost 7 bases, and 14 bases lay in between. The CDR3 runs 12 residues. The CDR3 here is CASEQGRFEAFF. The DNA of the CDR3 is TGTGCCAGCGAACAGGGAAGATTTGAAGCTTTCTTT.

The genes are TRBV12-3 or TRBV12-4 and TRBJ1-2; 8 nucleotides align to TRBD1. The CDR3 extends over 14 amino acids. Germline trimming cut 7 bases from V and 1 base from J; bases unmatched to any gene: 5. Here the CDR3 reads CASTGQGINYGYTF. The CDR3 DNA reads as TGTGCCAGCACCGGACAGGGAATTAACTATGGCTACACCTTC.

In this sample, this clonotype turned up many times. The J gene is TRBJ2-7, the V gene TRBV6-2 or TRBV6-3; a possible D gene is TRBD1 (6 bases). Germline lookup yields CDR1 MNHEY and CDR2 SVGEGT. This CDR3 is built from 20 residues. V was trimmed by 4 bases and J by 3 bases, leaving 31 bases between them. The CDR3 DNA is TGTGCCAGCAGTTCTCCAGGACAGCCTTCAATAAAGACTTTAATCTACGAGCAGTACGTC. It is translated as CASSSPGQPSIKTLIYEQYV.

The chain uses TRBV12-3 or TRBV12-4 and TRBJ2-6, with 8 bases aligning to TRBD1. Trimming took 6 bases from V and 0 from J; bases not matched to a gene: 7. The CDR3 runs to 17 residues. CDR3 in amino acids: CASRSTGAPSGANVLTF. CDR3 bases: TGTGCCAGCAGATCGACAGGGGCTCCCTCTGGGGCCAACGTCCTGACTTTC.

This clonotype was seen repeatedly, ten times or more. DNA for the CDR3: TGTGCCAGCAGCGCAGACAGGGGGGGTTGGAATGAGCAGTTCTTC. The encoded protein is CASSADRGGWNEQFF. V gene TRBV7-2 combines with J gene TRBJ2-1, with 9 bases aligning to TRBD1. The V gene end was trimmed by 5 bases and the J gene end by 7 bases; junction bases not matched to a gene: 9. Germline loops: CDR1 SGHTA, CDR2 FQGNSA. The CDR3 contains 15 residues.

The table lists this clonotype with a few counts. This chain uses TRBV12-3 or TRBV12-4 with TRBJ2-2; TRBD2 matches 7 bases. CDR3 length: 18 amino acids. V was pared by 4 bases and J by 0 bases, with 11 bases of the junction left unmatched. The CDR3 sequence: CASSSQVGSGSNTGELFF. As DNA, the CDR3 is TGTGCCAGCAGTTCTCAAGTAGGTAGCGGGTCGAACACCGGGGAGCTGTTTTTT.

The chain has TRBV5-1 and TRBJ2-3; 9 bases fit TRBD2. Germline CDR1 is SGHRS and CDR2 is YFSETQ. V was clipped by 1 base and J by 2 bases; unmatched bases: 11. CDR3 length: 18 amino acids. The CDR3 loop reads CASSLSRRGRAPTDTQYF. CDR3 in DNA: TGCGCCAGCAGCTTGAGTCGGCGCGGGAGGGCCCCCACAGATACGCAGTATTTT.

This clonotype was observed at least ten times. This chain joins TRBV6-6 and TRBJ1-4, with TRBD1 matching 7 bases. V trimming: 6 bases; J trimming: 0 bases; junction bases outside the gene matches: 10. Germline V gene lookup returns CDR1 MNHNY and CDR2 SVGAGI (reference sequence). This CDR3 has 17 residues. Written as DNA, the CDR3 is TGTGCCAGCAGCTCTGGGACAGAATACGCAACTAATGAAAAACTGTTTTTT. Its protein product is CASSSGTEYATNEKLFF.

Many counts were recorded for this clonotype. This sequence joins TRBV2 and TRBJ2-7, with a weak D call TRBD1 (6 bases). The CDR3 spans 14 residues. Trimming removed 6 bases at V and 0 bases at J, with 12 bases between. CDR1 and CDR2 (germline): SNHLY, FYNNEI. This CDR3 is CASRTGQYSYEQYF. In DNA, the CDR3 is TGTGCCAGCAGAACAGGACAGTACTCCTACGAGCAGTACTTC.

This clonotype was detected only a few times. This chain joins TRBV11-2 and TRBJ2-5, with a possible D match to TRBD2 (6 bases). Germline CDR1 and CDR2: SGHAT and FQNNGV. V was cut by 5 bases and J by 7 bases, with 17 bases left in between. The CDR3 loop spans 14 amino acids. CDR3 nucleotide sequence: TGTGCCAGCAGCCCCTCTGGAGGGATAGGGACCCAGTACTTC. It is translated as CASSPSGGIGTQYF.

This clonotype has a handful of counts. The V gene is TRBV6-5, the J gene TRBJ1-4; 7 nucleotides align to TRBD1. The CDR3 covers 17 residues. Trimming at V came to 0 bases and at J to 0 bases, leaving 4 bases not matched to a gene. CDR1 MNHEY and CDR2 SVGAGI come from the germline V gene. The CDR3 nucleotides are TGTGCCAGCAGTTACTCTCTCGGGACAGCAACTAATGAAAAACTGTTTTTT. It translates to CASSYSLGTATNEKLFF.

Only a few counts were recorded for this clonotype. This chain joins TRBV6-1 and TRBJ1-2, with no clear D. Germline V gene lookup returns CDR1 MNHNS and CDR2 SASEGT. V was trimmed by 7 bases and J by 4 bases, leaving 16 bases between them. This CDR3 is 14 amino acids long. CDR3 bases: TGTGCCAGCACCCCCAGTGCGGGAAGCTATGGCTACACCTTC. Protein sequence: CASTPSAGSYGYTF.

This clonotype was seen a handful of times. The chain employs TRBV19 and TRBJ2-4; D is unclear. The V end lost 6 bases, the J end lost 8 bases, and 23 bases lay between the germline ends. There are 16 residues in the CDR3. Germline V gene data show CDR1 as LNHDA and CDR2 as SQIVND (reference sequence). CDR3 protein: CASRGFAVARRDIQYF. For the CDR3, the DNA is TGTGCCAGTAGGGGCTTCGCGGTGGCACGGCGAGACATTCAGTACTTC.

As regards this clonotype: The conserved final phenylalanine or tryptophan is absent from the CDR3, which likely points to a read error. The V and J genes are TRBV3-1 and TRBJ2-1; 12 nucleotides line up with TRBD2. The germline V gene encodes CDR1 LGHDT and CDR2 YNNKEL (reference sequence). The ends lost 4 bases at V and 8 bases at J; junction bases unmatched: 6. The CDR3 sequence is 15 residues long. This CDR3 is CASSLPSGGADEQFS. Here the CDR3 DNA reads TGTGCCAGCAGCCTCCCTAGCGGGGGGGCCGATGAGCAGTTCTCC.

This clonotype was seen more than once but under ten times. The V call is TRBV20-1, the J call TRBJ1-3; 8 positions agree with TRBD1. The CDR3 contains 15 residues. Germline V gives CDR1 DFQATT, CDR2 SNEGSKA (reference sequence). V lost 0 bases and J lost 6; bases outside the gene matches: 7. CDR3 sequence (DNA): TGCAGTGCTAGAGATCTGGGCAGGGGGCCAAACACCATATATTTT. Amino acids: CSARDLGRGPNTIYF.

A few counts support this clonotype. The J gene is TRBJ2-3, the V gene TRBV29-1; TRBD2 agrees at 13 bases. The CDR3 contains 15 residues. Losses at the gene ends were 7 bases for V and 2 bases for J; bases not matched to a gene: 6. Looked up from germline, CDR1 is SQVTM and CDR2 is ANQGSEA. The CDR3 DNA reads TGCAGCGGGACCGGGACTAGCGGGATCACAGATACGCAGTATTTT. Its translation is CSGTGTSGITDTQYF.

The chain couples TRBV6-5 to TRBJ1-2, with a weak D call TRBD1 (6 bases). The CDR3 runs 10 residues. Germline CDR1 reads MNHEY; CDR2 reads SVGAGI. The V end lost 10 bases, the J end lost 8 bases, and 11 bases lay between the germline ends. Here the CDR3 reads CAKTGSGYTF. The CDR3 region has the DNA TGTGCCAAAACAGGGTCCGGCTACACCTTC.

This clonotype was counted between two and nine times. The chain is built from TRBV29-1 and TRBJ1-1, with unresolved D. Germline assignment: CDR1 SQVTM and CDR2 ANQGSEA. Trimming took off 4 bases at V and 1 base at J, with 7 bases between the two ends. The CDR3 totals 12 residues. In DNA, the CDR3 is TGCAGCGTTGCCCACGCGAACACTGAAGCTTTCTTT. Amino acids: CSVAHANTEAFF.

Only a few counts were recorded for this clonotype. This chain uses TRBV9 with TRBJ2-3; 12 positions agree with TRBD2. CDR1 and CDR2 (germline): SGDLS, YYNGEE. The V and J ends lost 0 bases and 0 bases, in that order; junction bases with no gene match: 11. The CDR3 sequence is 20 residues long. The CDR3: CASSVDPTGTSGSSTDTQYF. The CDR3 nucleotides are TGTGCCAGCAGCGTAGACCCAACCGGGACTAGCGGGTCTAGCACAGATACGCAGTATTTT. Together with reference TRBV9 and TRBJ2-3, the CDR3 gives the full variable domain: DSGVTQTPKHLITATGQRVTLRCSPRSGDLSVYWYQQSLDQGLQFLIQYYNGEERAKGNILERFSAQQFPDLHSELNLSSLELGDSALYFCASSVDPTGTSGSSTDTQYFGPGTRLTVL.

V usage is TRBV5-1 and J usage is TRBJ2-7; tentatively, D is TRBD2 (6 bases). There are 15 residues in the CDR3. Trimming pared 0 bases from V and 2 bases from J, leaving 12 bases between. Per the germline V gene, CDR1 is SGHRS and CDR2 is YFSETQ. The CDR3 loop is CASSLGGGETYEQYF. CDR3 sequence (DNA): TGCGCCAGCAGCTTGGGAGGCGGGGAGACCTACGAGCAGTACTTC.

This clonotype was picked up a small number of times. The V call is TRBV4-2, the J call TRBJ1-6, with D hard to call. In germline, CDR1 is LGHNA, CDR2 YNFKEQ. The CDR3 loop spans 17 amino acids. V shed 1 base and J shed 6 bases, with 16 bases lying between them. The CDR3 bases are TGTGCCAGCAGCCAAGGAGGGTCAAAGCACCTTAATTCACCCCTCCACTTT. Its protein product is CASSQGGSKHLNSPLHF.

In this sample, this clonotype turned up a few times. The V and J genes are TRBV6-1 and TRBJ2-1; a weak D match, TRBD2 (5 bases). Per germline, CDR1 MNHNS and CDR2 SASEGT. CDR3 length equals 12 residues. The germline V and J ends were trimmed by 7 bases and 6 bases, with 10 bases remaining between them. CDR3: CASNRGSNEQFF. CDR3 sequence (DNA): TGTGCCAGCAATCGGGGTTCCAATGAGCAGTTCTTC.

This clonotype was observed a few times. V and J are TRBV18 and TRBJ2-1; 8 bases line up with TRBD2. The CDR3 loop spans 13 amino acids. The V segment lost 3 bases and the J segment 8 bases; nucleotides outside the gene matches: 3. The germline CDR1 and CDR2 sequences are KGHSH and LQKENI. The CDR3 nucleotides are TGTGCCAGCTCACCGGGACTAGGCGATGAGCAGTTCTTC. This encodes CASSPGLGDEQFF.

This clonotype was picked up a small number of times. The V call is TRBV27, the J call TRBJ2-7, with 10 bases that match TRBD1. Germline assignment: CDR1 MNHEY and CDR2 SMNVEV (reference sequence). The J segment lost 4 bases and the V segment lost 5 bases, leaving 5 bases of the junction unmatched. The CDR3 consists of 14 residues. The CDR3 DNA reads TGTGCCAGCAGTCCCTGGACAGGGGGGTACGAGCAGTACTTC. Translated: CASSPWTGGYEQYF.